Below are 14 T cell receptor beta chains sequenced from a single sample in a study of blood T cell repertoires in COVID-19. Profiling relied on immunoSEQ multiplex PCR, and the TCRdb table lists in-frame clones only, not all of them. The sample consists of fewer than 250,000 clones, 80% to 95% of them appearing once. The specimen was peripheral blood. Receptor source: a man between 25 and 39 years old with COVID-19, enrolled during active disease.

This chain connects TRBV7-9 to TRBJ2-2, with 7 bases identical to TRBD1. Germline CDR1 and CDR2: SEHNR and FQNEAQ (reference sequence). This CDR3 spans 15 amino acids. V dropped 3 bases and J dropped 1; count of bases not matched to a gene: 2. The CDR3 nucleotides read TGTGCCAGCAGCTTGGACAGGAAGAACACCGGGGAGCTGTTTTTT. Translation gives CASSLDRKNTGELFF.

The V call is TRBV5-1, the J call TRBJ1-5, with 9 positions matching TRBD1. The CDR3 is 15 residues long. Per germline, CDR1 SGHRS and CDR2 YFSETQ. The V gene end was trimmed by 4 bases and the J gene end by 0 bases; junction bases not matched to a gene: 2. The CDR3 loop is CASSRTGASNQPQHF. The CDR3 nucleotides are TGCGCCAGCAGCCGGACAGGGGCTAGCAATCAGCCCCAGCATTTT.

This chain uses TRBV6-4 with TRBJ1-2; TRBD1 is a possible D gene (5 bases). The CDR3 runs 17 residues. V lost 6 bases to trimming and J lost 2 bases, with 22 bases between them. Germline-derived CDR1 and CDR2 are MRHNA and SNTAGT. CDR3 sequence (DNA): TGTGCCAGCAGACCGAGTGGGGCGCCCGGCCTCAACTATGGCTACACCTTC. Encoded protein: CASRPSGAPGLNYGYTF.

The chain has TRBV6-5 and TRBJ2-3; perhaps TRBD1 as D (5 bases). Germline loops: CDR1 MNHEY, CDR2 SVGAGI. V lost 0 bases and J lost 2, with 9 bases in between. This CDR3 comprises 15 residues. CDR3 nucleotide sequence: TGTGCCAGCAGTTACTCGGGGCCAAACACAGATACGCAGTATTTT. Residues: CASSYSGPNTDTQYF.

The gene calls are TRBV4-1 and TRBJ2-6, with D perhaps matching TRBD2 (5 bases). V was shortened by 0 bases and J by 2 bases, with 8 bases between the two germline ends. The CDR3 covers 16 residues. Germline loops: CDR1 MGHRA, CDR2 YSYEKL. The CDR3 sequence: CASSQDAGAGANVLTF. The CDR3 region has the DNA TGCGCCAGCAGCCAAGATGCCGGGGCTGGGGCCAACGTCCTGACTTTC.

CDR3 sequence reads: CSASRFSGLAGGRETQYF. DNA of the CDR3: TGCAGTGCCAGTCGTTTCTCTGGACTAGCGGGGGGGCGGGAGACCCAGTACTTC. The chain is built from TRBV20-1 and TRBJ2-5; 15 bases map to TRBD2. The CDR3 has 18 amino acids. Trimming removed 6 bases from V and 5 bases from J; junction bases left unmatched: 16. Germline V gives CDR1 DFQATT, CDR2 SNEGSKA (reference sequence).

The chain uses TRBV28 and TRBJ1-1; 7 positions match TRBD1. CDR1 is MDHEN, CDR2 SYDVKM, per germline. The V and J ends lost 5 bases and 6 bases, in that order; junction bases with no gene match: 3. CDR3 size: 12 residues. In DNA form, the CDR3 reads TGTGCCAGCAGTGACAGGGCGGCTGAAGCTTTCTTT. The encoded protein is CASSDRAAEAFF.

The chain carries TRBV11-2 and TRBJ1-6; maybe TRBD1 (5 bases). CDR1 is SGHAT, CDR2 FQNNGV, per germline. This CDR3 contains 15 residues. V was cut by 2 bases and J by 5 bases, with 10 bases left in between. The CDR3 DNA follows: TGTGCCAGCAGCTTAAGCAGGGATAATAATTCACCCCTCCACTTT. Translation gives CASSLSRDNNSPLHF.

CDR3 loop: CASSYYRGNTIYF. CDR3 bases: TGTGCCAGCAGCTACTACAGGGGAAACACCATATATTTT. The chain carries TRBV5-4 and TRBJ1-3; weak D call: TRBD1 (5 bases). The germline gives CDR1 SGHNT, CDR2 YYREEE (reference sequence). CDR3 length: 13 amino acids. Trimming took 3 bases from V and 4 from J, leaving 8 bases between them.

J is TRBJ2-2 and V is TRBV10-3; perhaps TRBD1 as D (6 bases). V was cut by 6 bases and J by 0 bases, with 14 bases left in between. The germline gives CDR1 ENHRY, CDR2 SYGVKD. The CDR3 consists of 16 residues. The CDR3 coding sequence is TGTGCCATCAGACCAGAGGACAGAACGAACACCGGGGAGCTGTTTTTT. It translates to CAIRPEDRTNTGELFF.

V is TRBV6-5 and J is TRBJ2-7; tentatively, D is TRBD2 (6 bases). The length of the CDR3 is 13 residues. With 2 bases removed from V and 6 bases from J, the gap between germline ends came to 11 bases. CDR1 MNHEY and CDR2 SVGAGI come from the germline V gene. The CDR3 protein is CASSYGGGREQYF. The CDR3 DNA is TGTGCCAGCAGTTACGGTGGAGGGCGCGAGCAGTACTTC.

This clone is a singleton in its sample. V usage is TRBV6-1 and J usage is TRBJ1-4, with D uncertain. The CDR3 is 14 amino acids. V dropped 3 bases and J dropped 2 bases, with 7 bases sitting between them. Germline CDR1 is MNHNS and CDR2 is SASEGT. CDR3 coding DNA: TGTGCCAGCAGTGAGTCGGGGACTAATGAAAAACTGTTTTTT. The encoded protein is CASSESGTNEKLFF.

The V and J genes are TRBV18 and TRBJ2-7, with 8 positions matching TRBD1. V gave up 2 bases and J gave up 4 bases; unmatched junction bases: 7. Germline CDR1 and CDR2: KGHSH and LQKENI. This CDR3 comprises 15 residues. The CDR3 coding sequence is TGTGCCAGCTCACCATTCCCCGACAGGGGTTACGAGCAGTACTTC. This translates into CASSPFPDRGYEQYF.

CDR3 DNA: TGCAGCGTGCCTCCCGGGACAGATAACTATGGCTACACCTTC. Protein product: CSVPPGTDNYGYTF. V gene TRBV29-1 combines with J gene TRBJ1-2, with 7 bases aligning to TRBD1. The CDR3 spans 14 residues. Germline CDR1 reads SQVTM; CDR2 reads ANQGSEA. Trimming removed 6 bases from V and 1 base from J; junction bases left unmatched: 8.